Only a few counts were recorded for the clone carrying this TCR beta chain. Its matching antigen is unknown. This entry is derived from a study of molecular identifiers for immune sequencing clone quantification. In preparing bulk TCR libraries, previously described methods and listed TCR primers were used. TCRdb reprocessed the PCR reads via MiXCR and lists one record per CDR3 protein. The sample contains approximately 550,000 distinct CDR3 sequences, 25% of which appear only once. V was shortened by 0 bases and J by 2 bases, with 8 bases between the two germline ends. This CDR3 has 14 residues. Germline V lookup: CDR1 GTSNPN, CDR2 SVGIG (reference sequence). Study results and caveats: Over 99% of effector molecules, yet under 1% of naive-cell molecules, were held by clones above 20 RNA copies.

The source is a human donor in good health. Some libraries in this study had Jurkat cell RNA spiked in. The sequencing input was naive CD8+ T cells from blood, with Jurkat cell RNA spiked in. Described subset: FACS-sorted CD8+CD4-CCR7+CD45RA+ naive T cells. The chain combines TRBV30 with TRBJ1-3; weak D call: TRBD1 (5 bases). The CDR3 region is CAWSVQDTGNTIYF. The CDR3 DNA reads TGTGCCTGGAGTGTGCAGGACACTGGAAACACCATATATTTT.